The present T cell receptor (beta chain) was sequenced within a study of shared clonotypes between healthy human individuals. Selected positively for CCR7 and CD45RO-negative, naive CD8 cells excluded terminally differentiated effector memory CD45RA+ cells. Each PCR replicate from the sorted subsets contained around 0.2 ug DNA, which is about 30,000 T cell genomes. This table comes from immunoSEQ multiplex PCR, and its TCRdb copy is limited to in-frame clones, with some not included. The profile shows about 2.1 million clones, about 94% of them singletons. Concerning this clone itself: Its antigen is not known. The sample has other DNA sequences that encode this CDR3 too.

Regarding the study as a whole: Memory subsets generally showed lower estimated richness than naive subsets.

The sequenced material came from naive CD8+ T cells from PBMCs. The source of this sequence is a man younger than 30 in good health. Some clones in this sample may be carry-over from other donors' samples.

This CDR3 is CASSLLGNYGYTF. The DNA of the CDR3 is TGTGCCAGCAGTTTATTGGGGAACTATGGCTACACCTTC. The rearrangement joins TRBV27 to TRBJ1-2, with D hard to call. Germline-derived CDR1 and CDR2 are MNHEY and SMNVEV (reference sequence). There are 13 residues in the CDR3. V lost 1 base and J lost 2, with 5 bases in between.